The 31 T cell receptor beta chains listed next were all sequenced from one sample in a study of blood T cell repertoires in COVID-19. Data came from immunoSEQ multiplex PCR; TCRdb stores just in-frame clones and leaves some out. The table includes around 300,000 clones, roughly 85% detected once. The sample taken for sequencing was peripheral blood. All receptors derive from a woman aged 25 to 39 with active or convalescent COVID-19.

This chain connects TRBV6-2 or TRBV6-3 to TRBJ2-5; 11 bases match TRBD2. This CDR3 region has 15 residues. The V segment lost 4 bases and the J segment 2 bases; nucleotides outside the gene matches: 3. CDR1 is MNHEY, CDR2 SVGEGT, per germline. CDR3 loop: CASSLTSGGQETQYF. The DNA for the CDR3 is TGTGCCAGCAGTTTAACTAGCGGGGGACAAGAGACCCAGTACTTC.

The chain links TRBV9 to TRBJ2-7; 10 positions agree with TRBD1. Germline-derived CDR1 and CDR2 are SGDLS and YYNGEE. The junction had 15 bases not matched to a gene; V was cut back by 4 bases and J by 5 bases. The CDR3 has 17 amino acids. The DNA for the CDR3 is TGTGCCAGCAGCCAGCGGGGTGAGGGGACAGGGGCTAACGAGCAGTACTTC. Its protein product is CASSQRGEGTGANEQYF.

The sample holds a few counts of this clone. The CDR3 spells CASSQDRGKYGYTF. The CDR3 nucleotides read TGTGCCAGCAGCCAAGACAGGGGGAAGTATGGCTACACCTTC. The chain is built from TRBV14 and TRBJ1-2; TRBD1 aligns across 7 bases. Germline V gene sequence: CDR1 SGHDN, CDR2 FVKESK. With V trimmed by 0 bases and J by 5 bases, 3 bases remained unmatched. This CDR3 spans 14 amino acids.

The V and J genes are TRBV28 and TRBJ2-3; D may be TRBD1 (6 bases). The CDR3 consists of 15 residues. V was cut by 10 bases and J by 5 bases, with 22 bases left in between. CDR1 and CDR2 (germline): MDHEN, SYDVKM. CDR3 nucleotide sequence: TGTGCCACACAAAAGACCGGGACACATGGAGATACGCAGTATTTT. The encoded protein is CATQKTGTHGDTQYF.

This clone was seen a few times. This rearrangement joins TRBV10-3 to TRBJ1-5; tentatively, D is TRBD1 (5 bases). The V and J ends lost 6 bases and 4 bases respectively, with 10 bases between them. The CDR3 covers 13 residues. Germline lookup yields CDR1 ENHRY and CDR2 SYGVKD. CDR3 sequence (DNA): TGTGCCATCAGCGAACAGGTAAATCAGCCCCAGCATTTT. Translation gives CAISEQVNQPQHF.

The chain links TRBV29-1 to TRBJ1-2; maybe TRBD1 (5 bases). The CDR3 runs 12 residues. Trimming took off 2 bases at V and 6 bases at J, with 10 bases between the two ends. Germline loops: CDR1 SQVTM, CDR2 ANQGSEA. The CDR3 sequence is CSVEMAGNGYTF. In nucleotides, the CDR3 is TGCAGCGTTGAAATGGCAGGGAATGGCTACACCTTC.

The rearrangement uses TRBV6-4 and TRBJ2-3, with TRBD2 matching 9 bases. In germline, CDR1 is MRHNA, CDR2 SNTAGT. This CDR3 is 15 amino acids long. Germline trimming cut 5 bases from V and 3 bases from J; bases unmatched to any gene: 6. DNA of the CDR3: TGTGCCAGCAGTCGCGGGGGGGCCGAGACAGATACGCAGTATTTT. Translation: CASSRGGAETDTQYF.

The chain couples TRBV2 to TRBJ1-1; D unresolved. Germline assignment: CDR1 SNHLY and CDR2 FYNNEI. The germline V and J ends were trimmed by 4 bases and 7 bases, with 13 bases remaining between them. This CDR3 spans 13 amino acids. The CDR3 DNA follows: TGTGCCAGCAGTGCACGGGCCGGAGGTGAAGCTTTCTTT. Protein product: CASSARAGGEAFF.

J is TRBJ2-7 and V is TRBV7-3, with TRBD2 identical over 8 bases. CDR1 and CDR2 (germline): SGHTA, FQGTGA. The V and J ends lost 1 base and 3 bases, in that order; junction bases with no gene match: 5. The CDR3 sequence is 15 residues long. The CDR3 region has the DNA TGTGCCAGCAGCTTAATGTCGGGAGGGGTCTACGAGCAGTACTTC. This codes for CASSLMSGGVYEQYF.

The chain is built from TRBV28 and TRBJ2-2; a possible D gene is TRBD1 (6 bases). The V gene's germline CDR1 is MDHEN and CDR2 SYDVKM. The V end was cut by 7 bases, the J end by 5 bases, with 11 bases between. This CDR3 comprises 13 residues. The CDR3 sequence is CASNLQGTGELFF. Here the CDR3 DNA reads TGTGCCAGCAACCTACAGGGAACCGGGGAGCTGTTTTTT.

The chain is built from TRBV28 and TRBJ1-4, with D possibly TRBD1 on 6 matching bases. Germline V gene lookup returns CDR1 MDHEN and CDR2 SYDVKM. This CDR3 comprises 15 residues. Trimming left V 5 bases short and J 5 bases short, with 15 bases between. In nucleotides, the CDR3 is TGTGCCAGCAGTATAACGGACAGACGCAATGAAAAACTGTTTTTT. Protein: CASSITDRRNEKLFF.

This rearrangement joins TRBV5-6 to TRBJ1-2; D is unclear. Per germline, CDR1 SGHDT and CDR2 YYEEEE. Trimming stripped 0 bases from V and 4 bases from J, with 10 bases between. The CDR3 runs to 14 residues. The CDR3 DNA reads TGTGCCAGCAGCTTGGGTGTTGGGAGCTATGGCTACACCTTC. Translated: CASSLGVGSYGYTF.

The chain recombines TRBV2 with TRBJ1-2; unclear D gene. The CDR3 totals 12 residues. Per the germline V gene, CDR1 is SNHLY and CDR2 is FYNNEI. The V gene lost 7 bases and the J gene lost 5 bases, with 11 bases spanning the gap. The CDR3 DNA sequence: TGTGCCAGCAACGGCGACGGGTATGGCTACACCTTC. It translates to CASNGDGYGYTF.

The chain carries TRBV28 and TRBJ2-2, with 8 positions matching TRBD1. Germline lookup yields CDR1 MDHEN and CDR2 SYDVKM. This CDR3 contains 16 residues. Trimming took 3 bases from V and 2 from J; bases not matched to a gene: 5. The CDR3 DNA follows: TGTGCCAGCAGTTTTTTGGGACAGGCAAACACCGGGGAGCTGTTTTTT. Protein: CASSFLGQANTGELFF.

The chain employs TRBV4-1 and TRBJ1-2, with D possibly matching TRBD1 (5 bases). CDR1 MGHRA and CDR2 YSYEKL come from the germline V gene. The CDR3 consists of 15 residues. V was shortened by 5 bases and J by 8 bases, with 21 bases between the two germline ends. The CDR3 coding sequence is TGCGCCAGCAGCTCGTACTTCGGGGGGGAGAGAGGCTACACCTTC. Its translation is CASSSYFGGERGYTF.

Written as DNA, the CDR3 is TGTGCCAGCAGGGCCCAGGCTGGTTCACCCCTCCACTTT. This sequence encodes CASRAQAGSPLHF. The chain couples TRBV6-5 to TRBJ1-6; D is unresolved. Trimming removed 6 bases at V and 9 bases at J, with 12 bases between. CDR3 length: 13 amino acids. Germline V gives CDR1 MNHEY, CDR2 SVGAGI.

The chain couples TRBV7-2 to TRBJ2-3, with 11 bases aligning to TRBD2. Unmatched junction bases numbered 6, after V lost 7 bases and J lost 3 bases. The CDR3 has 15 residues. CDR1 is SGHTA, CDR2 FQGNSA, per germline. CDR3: CASTSLAGGTDTQYF. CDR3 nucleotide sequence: TGTGCCAGCACCTCCTTAGCGGGGGGGACAGATACGCAGTATTTT. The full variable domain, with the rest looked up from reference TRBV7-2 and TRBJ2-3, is GAGVSQSPSNKVTEKGKDVELRCDPISGHTALYWYRQSLGQGLEFLIYFQGNSAPDKSGLPSDRFSAERTGGSVSTLTIQRTQQEDSAVYLCASTSLAGGTDTQYFGPGTRLTVL.

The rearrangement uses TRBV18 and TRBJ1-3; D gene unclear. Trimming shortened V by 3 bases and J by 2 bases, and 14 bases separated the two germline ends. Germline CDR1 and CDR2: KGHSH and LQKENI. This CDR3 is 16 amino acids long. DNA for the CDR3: TGTGCCAGCTCACCCTTGGGATGGACTACTGGAAACACCATATATTTT. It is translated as CASSPLGWTTGNTIYF.

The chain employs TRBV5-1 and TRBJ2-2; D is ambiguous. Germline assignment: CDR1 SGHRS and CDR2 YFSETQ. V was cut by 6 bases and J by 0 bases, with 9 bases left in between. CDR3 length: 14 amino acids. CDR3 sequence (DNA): TGCGCCAGCAATGCCGGAGCGAACACCGGGGAGCTGTTTTTT. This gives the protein CASNAGANTGELFF.

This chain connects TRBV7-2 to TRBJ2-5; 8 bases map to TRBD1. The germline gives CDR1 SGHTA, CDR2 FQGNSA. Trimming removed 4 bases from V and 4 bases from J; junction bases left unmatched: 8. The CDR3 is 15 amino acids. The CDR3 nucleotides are TGTGCCAGCAGCTCCGGGACAGGCAAGGGAGAGACCCAGTACTTC. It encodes CASSSGTGKGETQYF.

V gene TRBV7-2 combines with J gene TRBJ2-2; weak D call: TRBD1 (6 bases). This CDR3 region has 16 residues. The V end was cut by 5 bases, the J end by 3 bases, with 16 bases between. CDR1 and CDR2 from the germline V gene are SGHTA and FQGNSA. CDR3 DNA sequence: TGTGCCAGCAGCCCCGGGACACAACTCTACACCGGGGAGCTGTTTTTT. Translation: CASSPGTQLYTGELFF.

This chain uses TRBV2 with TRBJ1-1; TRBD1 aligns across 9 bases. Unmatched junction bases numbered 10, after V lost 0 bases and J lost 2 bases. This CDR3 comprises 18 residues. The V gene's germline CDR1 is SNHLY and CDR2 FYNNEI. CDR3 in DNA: TGTGCCAGCAGTGAAGCCTTCGGACCGGGACAGGGTAACACTGAAGCTTTCTTT. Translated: CASSEAFGPGQGNTEAFF.

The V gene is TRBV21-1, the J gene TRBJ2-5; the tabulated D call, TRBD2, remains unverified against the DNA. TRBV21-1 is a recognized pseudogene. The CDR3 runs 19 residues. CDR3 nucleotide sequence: TGTGCCAGCAGCAAAGTAGAGGCGGATTCCCTAACCCGCAAGAGAACCCAGTACTTC. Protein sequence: CASSKVEADSLTRKRTQYF.

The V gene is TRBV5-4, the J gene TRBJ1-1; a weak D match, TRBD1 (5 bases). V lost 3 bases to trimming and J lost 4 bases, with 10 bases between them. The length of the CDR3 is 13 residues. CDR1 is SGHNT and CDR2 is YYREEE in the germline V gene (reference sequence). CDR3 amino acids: CASSYMGGTEAFF. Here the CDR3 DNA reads TGTGCCAGCAGCTATATGGGGGGCACTGAAGCTTTCTTT. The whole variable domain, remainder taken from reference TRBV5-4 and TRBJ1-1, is ETGVTQSPTHLIKTRGQQVTLRCSSQSGHNTVSWYQQALGQGPQFIFQYYREEENGRGNFPPRFSGLQFPNYSSELNVNALELDDSALYLCASSYMGGTEAFFGQGTRLTVV.

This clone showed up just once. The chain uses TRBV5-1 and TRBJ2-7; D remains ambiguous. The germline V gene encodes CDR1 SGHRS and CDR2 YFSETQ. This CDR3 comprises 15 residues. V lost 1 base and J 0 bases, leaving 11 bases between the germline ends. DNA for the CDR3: TGCGCCAGCAGCTTGAACACCGCTTCCTCCTACGAGCAGTACTTC. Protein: CASSLNTASSYEQYF.

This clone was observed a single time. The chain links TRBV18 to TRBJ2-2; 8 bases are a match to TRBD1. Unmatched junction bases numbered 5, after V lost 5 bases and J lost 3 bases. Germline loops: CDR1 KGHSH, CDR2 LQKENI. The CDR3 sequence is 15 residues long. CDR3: CASSSGQGDTGELFF. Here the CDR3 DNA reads TGTGCCAGCTCATCCGGACAGGGAGACACCGGGGAGCTGTTTTTT.

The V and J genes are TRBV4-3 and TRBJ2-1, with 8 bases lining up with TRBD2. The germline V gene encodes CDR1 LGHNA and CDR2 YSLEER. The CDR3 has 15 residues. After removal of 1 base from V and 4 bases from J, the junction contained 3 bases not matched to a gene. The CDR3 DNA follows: TGCGCCAGCAGCCAAGCACTAGCGGAATACAATGAGCAGTTCTTC. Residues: CASSQALAEYNEQFF.

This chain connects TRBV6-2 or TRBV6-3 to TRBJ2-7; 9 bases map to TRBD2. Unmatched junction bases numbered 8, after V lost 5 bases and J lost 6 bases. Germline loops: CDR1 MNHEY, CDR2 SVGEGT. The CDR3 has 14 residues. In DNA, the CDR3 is TGTGCCAGCAGTCGACCGGGACTAGCAGGCGAGCAGTACTTC. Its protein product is CASSRPGLAGEQYF.

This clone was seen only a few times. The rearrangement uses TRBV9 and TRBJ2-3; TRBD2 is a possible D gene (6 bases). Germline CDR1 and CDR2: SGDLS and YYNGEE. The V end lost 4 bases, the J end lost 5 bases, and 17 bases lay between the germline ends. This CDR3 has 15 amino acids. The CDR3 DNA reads TGTGCCAGCAGCCTCGAGCGGCAGGGAGGAGATACGCAGTATTTT. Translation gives CASSLERQGGDTQYF.

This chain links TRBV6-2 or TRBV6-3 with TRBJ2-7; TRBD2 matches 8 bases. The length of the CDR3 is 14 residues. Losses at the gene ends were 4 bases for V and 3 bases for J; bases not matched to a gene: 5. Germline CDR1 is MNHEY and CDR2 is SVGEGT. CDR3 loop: CASSSGLALYEQYF. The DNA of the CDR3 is TGTGCCAGCAGTTCCGGACTAGCTCTCTACGAGCAGTACTTC.

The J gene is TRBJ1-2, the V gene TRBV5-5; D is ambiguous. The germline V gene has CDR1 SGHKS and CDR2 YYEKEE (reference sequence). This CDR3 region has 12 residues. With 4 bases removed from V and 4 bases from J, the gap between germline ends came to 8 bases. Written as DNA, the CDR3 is TGTGCCAGCAGCAACGGCGGCTATGGCTACACCTTC. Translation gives CASSNGGYGYTF.